The 24 T cell receptor beta chains below come from one sample, sequenced in a study of cytomegalovirus exposure and HLA in healthy donors (dated by TCRdb to 2015 to 2018). Library preparation was by the immunoSEQ multiplex PCR assay. For the multiplex PCR, a mixture combining 60 forward primers for TCR Vbeta segments and 13 reverse primers for TCR Jbeta segments was used. TCRdb carries this immuneACCESS record with in-frame sequences only. Its versions omit some clonotypes, under half of them owing to an unresolved V gene in the studies checked, with the rest unexplained. The sample includes under 150,000 clones, with about 9.2% observed a single time. The ten most abundant clones make up roughly 6.4% of the sample. Sequencing was performed on PBMCs. The receptors originated from a woman between 40 and 50 years old in good health and CMV-seropositive.

This clone occurred a few times. This chain uses TRBV27 with TRBJ2-1, with D maybe TRBD2 (6 bases). The V gene lost 7 bases and the J gene lost 0 bases, with 16 bases spanning the gap. There are 16 residues in the CDR3. CDR1 is MNHEY and CDR2 is SMNVEV in the germline V gene (reference sequence). The CDR3 DNA reads TGTGCCAGCACCTCGGGACTCCCGAGCTCCTACAATGAGCAGTTCTTC. Translating gives CASTSGLPSSYNEQFF.

The chain links TRBV7-2 to TRBJ2-5; TRBD2 agrees at 7 bases. CDR1 is SGHTA and CDR2 is FQGNSA in the germline V gene. V trimming: 6 bases; J trimming: 2 bases; junction bases outside the gene matches: 9. This CDR3 contains 15 residues. CDR3 in amino acids: CASREGGPFQETQYF. CDR3 coding DNA: TGTGCCAGCAGGGAGGGAGGGCCCTTTCAAGAGACCCAGTACTTC.

This clone was seen only a few times. CDR3 bases: TGTGCCACCAGCAGAGATTTCGGGACAGCCGAGACCCAGTACTTC. Its translation: CATSRDFGTAETQYF. The J gene is TRBJ2-5, the V gene TRBV15; TRBD1 matches at 7 bases. This CDR3 has 15 amino acids. J gave up 5 bases and V 0 bases, and 6 bases lay outside the gene matches. CDR1 is LNHNV, CDR2 YYDKDF, per germline (reference sequence).

This clone has more than one count but fewer than ten. The chain combines TRBV15 with TRBJ2-7; no clear D. Germline CDR1 reads LNHNV; CDR2 reads YYDKDF (reference sequence). The CDR3 is 13 amino acids. V was clipped by 5 bases and J by 0 bases, with 8 bases between them. CDR3 DNA sequence: TGTGCCACCAGCCCAGCGAGCTCCTACGAGCAGTACTTC. Protein sequence: CATSPASSYEQYF.

This clone was picked up a small number of times. The DNA of the CDR3 is TGTGCCAGCAGCCCCGTACTAGCGGGGTCGGATAGCTCCTACAATGAGCAGTTCTTC. Its translation: CASSPVLAGSDSSYNEQFF. The V call is TRBV4-2, the J call TRBJ2-1; 10 positions match TRBD2. Trimming removed 4 bases from V and 0 bases from J; junction bases left unmatched: 12. Per the germline V gene, CDR1 is LGHNA and CDR2 is YNFKEQ. The CDR3 covers 19 residues.

In DNA, the CDR3 is TGTGCCAGCAGCTTCCCCAGAACGCGAAGGGGGCGGGGCACAGATACGCAGTATTTT. Residues: CASSFPRTRRGRGTDTQYF. This chain joins TRBV7-9 and TRBJ2-3, with 7 positions matching TRBD1. The trim removed 3 bases at V and 1 base at J, leaving 16 bases unmatched. CDR1 is SEHNR, CDR2 FQNEAQ, per germline (reference sequence). This CDR3 is built from 19 residues. The full variable domain, its missing parts supplied by reference TRBV7-9 and TRBJ2-3, is DTGVSQNPRHKITKRGQNVTFRCDPISEHNRLYWYRQTLGQGPEFLTYFQNEAQLEKSRLLSDRFSAERPKGSFSTLEIQRTEQGDSAMYLCASSFPRTRRGRGTDTQYFGPGTRLTVL.

Only a few counts were recorded for this clone. The rearrangement joins TRBV7-6 to TRBJ1-1; 7 bases are shared with TRBD1. V gave up 1 base and J gave up 5 bases; unmatched junction bases: 4. Germline V gives CDR1 SGHVS, CDR2 FNYEAQ. The CDR3 is made up of 14 amino acids. The CDR3 coding sequence is TGTGCCAGCAGCTTAGGCACAGGGGTAACTGAAGCTTTCTTT. Amino acid sequence: CASSLGTGVTEAFF. The entire variable domain, with the rest obtained from reference TRBV7-6 and TRBJ1-1, is as follows: GAGVSQSPRYKVTKRGQDVALRCDPISGHVSLYWYRQALGQGPEFLTYFNYEAQQDKSGLPNDRFSAERPEGSISTLTIQRTEQRDSAMYRCASSLGTGVTEAFFGQGTRLTVV.

This clone was picked up a small number of times. In DNA, the CDR3 is TGTGCCAGCAGTTTCGGACAGTCCTATGGCTACACCTTC. It specifies CASSFGQSYGYTF. V usage is TRBV27 and J usage is TRBJ1-2; weak D call: TRBD1 (6 bases). CDR3 length: 13 residues. Germline CDR1 MNHEY, CDR2 SMNVEV (reference sequence). Trimming pared 3 bases from V and 4 bases from J, leaving 9 bases between.

This clone was detected only a few times. The chain recombines TRBV29-1 with TRBJ2-1; the match to TRBD2 covers 10 bases. Germline CDR1 is SQVTM and CDR2 is ANQGSEA. The CDR3 sequence is 13 residues long. V shed 7 bases and J 4 bases; nucleotides not matched to a gene: 4. CDR3 residues: CSASGGNYNEQFF. For the CDR3, the DNA is TGCAGCGCTAGCGGGGGAAATTACAATGAGCAGTTCTTC.

This clone was seen a handful of times. This chain connects TRBV5-1 to TRBJ1-1; D not certain. CDR3 length equals 14 residues. The germline V gene encodes CDR1 SGHRS and CDR2 YFSETQ. Trimming shortened V by 0 bases and J by 7 bases, and 13 bases separated the two germline ends. The chain's CDR3 is CASSLADGGLEAFF. The CDR3 DNA is TGCGCCAGCAGCTTGGCGGACGGCGGACTTGAAGCTTTCTTT.

The chain couples TRBV7-6 to TRBJ1-6, with 10 positions matching TRBD1. The CDR3 spans 15 residues. Trimming cost V 1 base and J 12 bases; bases outside gene matches: 6. CDR1 is SGHVS and CDR2 is FNYEAQ in the germline V gene. CDR3 residues: CASSLGTGGIQPLHF. CDR3 DNA: TGTGCCAGCAGCTTAGGGACAGGGGGTATCCAACCCCTCCACTTT.

This clone showed up just a few times. V usage is TRBV7-3 and J usage is TRBJ1-1; D remains unclear. The CDR3 sequence is 13 residues long. The V end lost 3 bases, the J end lost 2 bases, and 7 bases lay between the germline ends. CDR1 is SGHTA and CDR2 is FQGTGA in the germline V gene. The CDR3 bases are TGTGCCAGCAGCTTCCAGGCAAACACTGAAGCTTTCTTT. Translation: CASSFQANTEAFF.

This clone has more than one count but fewer than ten. J is TRBJ2-5 and V is TRBV19; no definite D call. The CDR3 has 16 amino acids. Deletions cut 6 bases from V and 6 bases from J, with 23 bases between. CDR1 is LNHDA and CDR2 is SQIVND in the germline V gene (reference sequence). Written as DNA, the CDR3 is TGTGCCAGTAGCCTTTTGTACTCTGGGCGAAAACAGACCCAGTACTTC. Its translation is CASSLLYSGRKQTQYF.

The CDR3 DNA reads as TGTGCCAGTATAGGAAGGGGTTGGAACACTGAAGCTTTCTTT. This encodes CASIGRGWNTEAFF. The chain recombines TRBV19 with TRBJ1-1, with D possibly being TRBD1 (5 bases). Trimming shortened V by 7 bases and J by 1 base, and 13 bases separated the two germline ends. Germline-derived CDR1 and CDR2 are LNHDA and SQIVND (reference sequence). The CDR3 contains 14 residues.

This clone has a handful of counts. The V call is TRBV5-4, the J call TRBJ1-2, with 8 bases aligning to TRBD1. Germline CDR1 is SGHNT and CDR2 is YYREEE (reference sequence). The CDR3 length is 14 residues. V lost 3 bases to trimming and J lost 4 bases; unmatched junction nucleotides: 5. CDR3 amino acids: CASSSGQGPYGYTF. DNA for the CDR3: TGTGCCAGCAGCTCTGGACAGGGCCCCTATGGCTACACCTTC.

The genes are TRBV9 and TRBJ2-2, with a tentative D call TRBD2 (6 bases). The germline gives CDR1 SGDLS, CDR2 YYNGEE. Trimming cost V 4 bases and J 0 bases, with 25 bases left between them. This CDR3 has 20 residues. The chain's CDR3 is CASSPGAGRLFGANTGELFF. In DNA, the CDR3 is TGTGCCAGCAGCCCAGGAGCAGGGAGGTTATTCGGAGCGAACACCGGGGAGCTGTTTTTT.

This clone has only a few counts. CDR3 region: CASSLRTSGGPGDTQYF. The CDR3 DNA follows: TGCGCCAGCAGCCTTCGGACTAGCGGGGGGCCCGGAGATACGCAGTATTTT. The rearrangement joins TRBV4-1 to TRBJ2-3; 14 bases are shared with TRBD2. Germline loops: CDR1 MGHRA, CDR2 YSYEKL. The CDR3 runs to 17 residues. V was pared by 4 bases and J by 5 bases, with 8 bases of the junction left unmatched.

The V and J genes are TRBV25-1 and TRBJ2-6; TRBD1 aligns across 7 bases. The CDR3 has 15 amino acids. The ends lost 5 bases at V and 2 bases at J; junction bases unmatched: 3. The V gene's germline CDR1 is MGHDK and CDR2 SYGVNS. The DNA for the CDR3 is TGTGCCAGCAGTAACACAGGGGCTGGGGCCAACGTCCTGACTTTC. Protein: CASSNTGAGANVLTF.

In this sample, this clone turned up a few times. This rearrangement joins TRBV11-3 to TRBJ1-1; a possible D gene is TRBD1 (5 bases). V was pared by 5 bases and J by 0 bases, with 22 bases between. Looked up from germline, CDR1 is SGHNT and CDR2 is YENEEA. The CDR3 has 18 amino acids. CDR3 in amino acids: CASSRKRTGFIMNTEAFF. In nucleotides, the CDR3 is TGTGCCAGCAGCCGGAAAAGAACAGGTTTCATCATGAACACTGAAGCTTTCTTT.

This clone was detected a few times. The rearrangement links TRBV5-1 to TRBJ1-4; 8 bases agree with TRBD1. The CDR3 has 15 residues. CDR1 SGHRS and CDR2 YFSETQ come from the germline V gene. The J segment lost 1 base and the V segment lost 2 bases, leaving 1 base of the junction unmatched. CDR3 in amino acids: CASSLTGGTNEKLFF. The CDR3 nucleotides are TGCGCCAGCAGCTTAACAGGGGGAACTAATGAAAAACTGTTTTTT. Based on the CDR3 plus reference TRBV5-1 and TRBJ1-4, the full variable domain is KAGVTQTPRYLIKTRGQQVTLSCSPISGHRSVSWYQQTPGQGLQFLFEYFSETQRNKGNFPGRFSGRQFSNSRSEMNVSTLELGDSALYLCASSLTGGTNEKLFFGSGTQLSVL.

This clone has more than one count but fewer than ten. The chain links TRBV5-1 to TRBJ2-1; 10 bases are shared with TRBD2. CDR1 is SGHRS, CDR2 YFSETQ, per germline. The ends lost 1 base at V and 5 bases at J; junction bases unmatched: 9. The CDR3 sequence is 17 residues long. DNA for the CDR3: TGCGCCAGCAGCTTGAAAGCGGGGGGGCCCGGGGACAATGAGCAGTTCTTC. Its protein product is CASSLKAGGPGDNEQFF.

This clone was seen only a few times. The rearrangement joins TRBV4-1 to TRBJ2-7, with 7 bases lining up with TRBD2. This CDR3 is 16 amino acids long. Per germline, CDR1 MGHRA and CDR2 YSYEKL. V trimming: 3 bases; J trimming: 2 bases; junction bases outside the gene matches: 10. CDR3 in amino acids: CASSQGRGPTTYEQYF. The CDR3 bases are TGCGCCAGCAGCCAGGGGAGGGGACCCACCACCTACGAGCAGTACTTC.

This chain's CDR3 is CASGPWGGEQFF. The CDR3 DNA reads as TGTGCCAGCGGGCCATGGGGGGGTGAGCAGTTCTTC. This chain joins TRBV6-1 and TRBJ2-1; 7 bases fit TRBD2. In germline, CDR1 is MNHNS, CDR2 SASEGT. This CDR3 is 12 amino acids long. The trim removed 8 bases at V and 9 bases at J, leaving 7 bases unmatched.

This clone was picked up a small number of times. The chain couples TRBV19 to TRBJ1-5; D possibly corresponds to TRBD1 (5 bases). Germline loops: CDR1 LNHDA, CDR2 SQIVND (reference sequence). The CDR3 spans 15 residues. V was trimmed by 8 bases and J by 1 base, leaving 15 bases between them. The CDR3 loop is CASANSGGSNQPQHF. The CDR3, as DNA: TGTGCCAGTGCAAACTCGGGGGGAAGCAATCAGCCCCAGCATTTT.